The clone carrying this T cell receptor beta chain occurred many times. Its antigen is currently unknown. Profiled with immunoSEQ multiplex PCR; TCRdb holds only in-frame clones, not every one. There are some 23,000 clones in the sample, none observed a single time. The data were taken from a study of T cells after posttransplantation cyclophosphamide. General study findings and limits: Donor CD8+ memory clones often dominated recipient blood repertoires at later times. TRB overlap between skin or GI tissue T cells and blood was limited. TRB clonality was highly associated with recipient CMV seropositivity and reactivation.

Cyclophosphamide on days +3 and +4 followed busulfan-fludarabine conditioning and a marrow graft. Germline-derived CDR1 and CDR2 are SEHNR and FQNEAQ (reference sequence). The CDR3 contains 15 residues. Between the trimmed V and J ends, which lost 1 base and 1 base, there was a span of 10 bases. The source material was PBMCs, sampled after allogeneic stem cell transplant with posttransplant cyclophosphamide. The chain joins TRBV7-9 to TRBJ1-1; D is unclear. This receptor was taken from a male patient aged 18-29 years who received an allogeneic stem cell transplant from a related donor, was CMV-positive, and had no GVHD. A share of the T cells may be of graft donor origin. The CDR3 DNA is TGTGCCAGCAGCTTAGACTTGGGAGGGAACACTGAAGCTTTCTTT. Amino acids: CASSLDLGGNTEAFF.